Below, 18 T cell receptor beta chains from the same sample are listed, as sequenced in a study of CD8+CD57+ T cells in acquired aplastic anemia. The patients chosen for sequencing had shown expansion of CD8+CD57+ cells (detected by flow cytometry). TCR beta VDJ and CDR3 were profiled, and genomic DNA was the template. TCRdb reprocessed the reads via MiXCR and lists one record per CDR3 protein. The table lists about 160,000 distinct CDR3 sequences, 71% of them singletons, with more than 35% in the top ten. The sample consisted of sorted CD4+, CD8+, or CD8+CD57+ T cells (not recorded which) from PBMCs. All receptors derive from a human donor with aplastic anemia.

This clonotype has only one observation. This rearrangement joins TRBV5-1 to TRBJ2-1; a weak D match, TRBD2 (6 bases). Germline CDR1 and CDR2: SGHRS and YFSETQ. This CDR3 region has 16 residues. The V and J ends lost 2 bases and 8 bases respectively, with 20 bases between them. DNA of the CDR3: TGCGCCAGCAGCTTTCGGGCTAGCGAGTGGGCGGATGAGCAGTTCTTC. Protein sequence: CASSFRASEWADEQFF. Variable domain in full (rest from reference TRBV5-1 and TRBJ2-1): KAGVTQTPRYLIKTRGQQVTLSCSPISGHRSVSWYQQTPGQGLQFLFEYFSETQRNKGNFPGRFSGRQFSNSRSEMNVSTLELGDSALYLCASSFRASEWADEQFFGPGTRLTVL.

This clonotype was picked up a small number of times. The CDR3 DNA sequence: TGTGCCAGCAGTGACCGGACAGCGAATCAGCCCCAGCATTTT. Translating it yields CASSDRTANQPQHF. This chain links TRBV6-1 with TRBJ1-5; D is perhaps TRBD1 (6 bases). Germline V gene data show CDR1 as MNHNS and CDR2 as SASEGT. V dropped 3 bases and J dropped 4 bases, with 10 bases sitting between them. The length of the CDR3 is 14 residues.

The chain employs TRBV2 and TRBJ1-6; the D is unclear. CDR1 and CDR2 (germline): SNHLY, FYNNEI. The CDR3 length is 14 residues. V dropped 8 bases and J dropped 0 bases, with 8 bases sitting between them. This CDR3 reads CASGQSSYNSPLHF. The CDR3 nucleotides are TGTGCCAGCGGTCAGAGCTCCTATAATTCACCCCTCCACTTT.

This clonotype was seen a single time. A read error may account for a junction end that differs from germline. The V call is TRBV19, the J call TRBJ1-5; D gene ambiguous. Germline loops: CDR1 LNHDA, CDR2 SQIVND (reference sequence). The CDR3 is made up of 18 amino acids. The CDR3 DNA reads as TGTGCCAGTAGTATTAGGACCATAGCGGGAGAAGCCAATGAGCCCCAGCATTTT. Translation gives CASSIRTIAGEANEPQHF. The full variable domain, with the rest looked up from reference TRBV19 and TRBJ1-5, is DGGITQSPKYLFRKEGQNVTLSCEQNLNHDAMYWYRQDPGQGLRLIYYSQIVNDFQKGDIAEGYSVSREKKESFPLTVTSAQKNPTAFYLCASSIRTIAGEANEPQHFGDGTRLSIL.

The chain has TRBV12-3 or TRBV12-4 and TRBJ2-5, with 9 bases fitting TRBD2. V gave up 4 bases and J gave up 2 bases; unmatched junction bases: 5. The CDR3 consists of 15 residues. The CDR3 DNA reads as TGTGCCAGCAGTTGGGTGAGCGGGAGGCAAGAGACCCAGTACTTC. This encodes CASSWVSGRQETQYF.

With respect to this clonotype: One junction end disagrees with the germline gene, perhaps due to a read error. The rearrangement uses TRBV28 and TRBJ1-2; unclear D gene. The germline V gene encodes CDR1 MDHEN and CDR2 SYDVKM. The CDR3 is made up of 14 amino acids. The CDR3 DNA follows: TGTGCTAGCAGTCCGCGCGGACGTGGCTATGGCTACACCTTC. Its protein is CASSPRGRGYGYTF.

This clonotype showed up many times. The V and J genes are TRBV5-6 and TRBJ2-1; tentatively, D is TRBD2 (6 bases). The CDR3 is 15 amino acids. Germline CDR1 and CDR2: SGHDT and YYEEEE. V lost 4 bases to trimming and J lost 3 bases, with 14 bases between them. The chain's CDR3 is CASSDGRRYYNEQFF. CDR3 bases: TGTGCCAGCAGCGATGGGAGGAGATACTACAATGAGCAGTTCTTC.

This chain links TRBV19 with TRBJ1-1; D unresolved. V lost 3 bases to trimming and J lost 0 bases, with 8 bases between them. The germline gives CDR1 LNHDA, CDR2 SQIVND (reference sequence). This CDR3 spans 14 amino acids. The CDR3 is CASSIGDMNTEAFF. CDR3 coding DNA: TGTGCCAGTAGTATCGGTGACATGAACACTGAAGCTTTCTTT.

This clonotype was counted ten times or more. CDR3 coding DNA: TGCGCCAGCAGCTTGGAAAATTATTACCCCAACAATGAGCAGTTCTTC. Translated: CASSLENYYPNNEQFF. The chain uses TRBV5-1 and TRBJ2-1; D gene uncertain. This CDR3 contains 16 residues. V lost 0 bases to trimming and J lost 5 bases, with 15 bases between them. In germline, CDR1 is SGHRS, CDR2 YFSETQ.

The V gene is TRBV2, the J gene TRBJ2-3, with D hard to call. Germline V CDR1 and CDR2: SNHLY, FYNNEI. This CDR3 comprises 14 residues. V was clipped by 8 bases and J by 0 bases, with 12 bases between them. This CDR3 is CASRGTTSTDTQYF. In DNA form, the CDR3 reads TGTGCCAGCCGCGGTACAACTAGCACAGATACGCAGTATTTT.

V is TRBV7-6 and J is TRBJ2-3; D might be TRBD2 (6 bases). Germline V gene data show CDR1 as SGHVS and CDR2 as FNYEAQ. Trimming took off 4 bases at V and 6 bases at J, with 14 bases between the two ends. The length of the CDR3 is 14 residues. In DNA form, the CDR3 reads TGTGCCAGCAGCTCGGCGGGGCCGGAGGATACGCAGTATTTT. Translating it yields CASSSAGPEDTQYF.

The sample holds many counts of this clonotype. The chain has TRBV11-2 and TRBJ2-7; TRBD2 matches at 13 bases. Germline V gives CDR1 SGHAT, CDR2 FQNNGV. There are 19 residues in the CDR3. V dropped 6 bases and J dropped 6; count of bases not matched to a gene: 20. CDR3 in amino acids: CASSRTAGGTSGITSEQYF. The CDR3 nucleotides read TGTGCCAGCAGTCGCACAGCGGGGGGGACTAGCGGGATCACCAGCGAGCAGTACTTC. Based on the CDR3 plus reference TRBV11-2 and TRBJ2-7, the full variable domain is EAGVAQSPRYKIIEKRQSVAFWCNPISGHATLYWYQQILGQGPKLLIQFQNNGVVDDSQLPKDRFSAERLKGVDSTLKIQPAKLEDSAVYLCASSRTAGGTSGITSEQYFGPGTRLTVT.

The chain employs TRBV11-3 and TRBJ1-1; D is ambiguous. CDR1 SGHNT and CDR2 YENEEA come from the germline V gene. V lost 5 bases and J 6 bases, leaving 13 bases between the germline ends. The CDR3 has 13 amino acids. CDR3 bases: TGTGCCAGCAGCCCTTGGGTTAGGGCTGAAGCTTTCTTT. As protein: CASSPWVRAEAFF.

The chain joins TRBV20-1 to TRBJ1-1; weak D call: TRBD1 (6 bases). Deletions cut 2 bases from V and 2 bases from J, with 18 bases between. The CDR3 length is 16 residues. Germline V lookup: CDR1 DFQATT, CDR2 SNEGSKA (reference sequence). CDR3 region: CSARRTVLQENTEAFF. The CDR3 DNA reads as TGCAGTGCTAGACGGACAGTACTTCAGGAAAACACTGAAGCTTTCTTT.

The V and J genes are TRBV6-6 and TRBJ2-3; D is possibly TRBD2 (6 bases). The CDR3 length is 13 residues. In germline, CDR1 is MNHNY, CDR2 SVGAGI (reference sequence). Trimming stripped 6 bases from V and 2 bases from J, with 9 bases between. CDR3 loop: CASSRDSTDTQYF. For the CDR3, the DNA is TGTGCCAGCAGCCGGGACTCCACAGATACGCAGTATTTT.

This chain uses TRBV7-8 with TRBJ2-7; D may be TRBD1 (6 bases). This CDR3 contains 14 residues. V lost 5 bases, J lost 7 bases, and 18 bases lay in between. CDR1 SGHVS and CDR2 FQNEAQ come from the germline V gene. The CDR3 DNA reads TGTGCCAGCAGCCCCCTCTTGTGGGGGCGAGAGCAGTACTTC. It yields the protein CASSPLLWGREQYF.

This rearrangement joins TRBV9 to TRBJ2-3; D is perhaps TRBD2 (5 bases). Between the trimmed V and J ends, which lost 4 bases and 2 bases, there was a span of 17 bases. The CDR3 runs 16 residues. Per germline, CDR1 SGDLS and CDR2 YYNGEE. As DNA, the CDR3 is TGTGCCAGCAGCTACTTTCCCTCCGGACTCACAGATACGCAGTATTTT. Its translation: CASSYFPSGLTDTQYF.

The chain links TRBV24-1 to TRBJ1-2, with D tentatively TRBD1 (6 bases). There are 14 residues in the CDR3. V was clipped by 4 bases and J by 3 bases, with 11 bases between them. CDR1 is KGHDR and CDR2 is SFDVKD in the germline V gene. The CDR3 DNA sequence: TGTGCCACCAGTGACATAGACAGGCACTATGGCTACACCTTC. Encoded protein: CATSDIDRHYGYTF.